This passage covers 9 T cell receptor beta chains from one sample sequenced in a study of CD8 T cells in ankylosing spondylitis. Whole-study results and caveats: Seemingly characteristic of ankylosing spondylitis blood was a TCR beta motif consisting of about 8 highly homologous variants.

These receptors are not linked to any known antigen. One entry per CDR3 protein, called by TCRdb with MiXCR from the 5' RACE reads. This sample yields approximately 440,000 distinct CDR3 sequences, of which approximately 17% are seen a single time; about 0.94% belongs to the top ten. The specimen sequenced was blood, either unsorted or a sorted T cell fraction (not recorded which). These receptors were taken from a male donor with ankylosing spondylitis.

The table lists this clonotype with many counts. J is TRBJ2-2 and V is TRBV15; 7 nucleotides match TRBD2. This CDR3 spans 17 amino acids. V lost 5 bases to trimming and J lost 4 bases; unmatched junction nucleotides: 13. CDR1 LNHNV and CDR2 YYDKDF come from the germline V gene (reference sequence). The CDR3, as DNA: TGTGCCACCAGCGGCGTTGGACTAGGAACAATCACCGGGGAGCTGTTTTTT. The encoded protein is CATSGVGLGTITGELFF.

This clonotype has a count of ten or more. V is TRBV7-2 and J is TRBJ2-2; 11 nucleotides align to TRBD2. The CDR3 spans 17 residues. Germline lookup yields CDR1 SGHTA and CDR2 FQGNSA. The junction had 10 bases not matched to a gene; V was cut back by 5 bases and J by 5 bases. The CDR3 loop is CASSPDSGRAGTGELFF. The CDR3 DNA follows: TGTGCCAGCAGCCCCGATAGCGGGAGGGCCGGGACCGGGGAGCTGTTTTTT.

This clonotype was seen repeatedly, ten times or more. The CDR3 loop is CSVGWNTGELFF. The CDR3 DNA sequence: TGCAGCGTTGGGTGGAACACCGGGGAGCTGTTTTTT. This chain joins TRBV29-1 and TRBJ2-2; no firm D call. Trimming removed 4 bases at V and 1 base at J, with 4 bases between. Germline V gives CDR1 SQVTM, CDR2 ANQGSEA. This CDR3 region has 12 residues.

The sample holds a few counts of this clonotype. The CDR3, as DNA: TGCAGTGCTGGGACCTCCGCGTGGGATCAGCCCCAGCATTTT. Its translation is CSAGTSAWDQPQHF. The chain links TRBV20-1 to TRBJ1-5; D is possibly TRBD1 (5 bases). Germline assignment: CDR1 DFQATT and CDR2 SNEGSKA (reference sequence). V was pared by 5 bases and J by 5 bases, with 16 bases between. CDR3 length equals 14 residues.

This clonotype was picked up a small number of times. The J gene is TRBJ2-5, the V gene TRBV6-1, with 10 bases aligning to TRBD2. In germline, CDR1 is MNHNS, CDR2 SASEGT. The V and J ends lost 6 bases and 4 bases, in that order; junction bases with no gene match: 5. This CDR3 region has 14 residues. CDR3 sequence: CASRKRGGGETQYF. CDR3 nucleotides: TGTGCCAGCAGAAAGCGGGGGGGCGGAGAGACCCAGTACTTC.

J is TRBJ2-3 and V is TRBV28, with D possibly TRBD1 on 6 matching bases. Germline V lookup: CDR1 MDHEN, CDR2 SYDVKM. V was pared by 2 bases and J by 0 bases, with 12 bases between. This CDR3 is built from 16 residues. The CDR3 region has the DNA TGTGCCAGCAGTTTACTGGGGACAACTAGCACAGATACGCAGTATTTT. Protein product: CASSLLGTTSTDTQYF.

This clonotype appeared many times. The chain has TRBV20-1 and TRBJ1-1; D possibly corresponds to TRBD1 (5 bases). From germline, CDR1 is DFQATT and CDR2 SNEGSKA (reference sequence). There are 11 residues in the CDR3. Trimming left V 1 base short and J 7 bases short, with 7 bases between. This chain's CDR3 is CSARGQFEAFF. CDR3 nucleotides: TGCAGTGCTAGAGGACAGTTTGAAGCTTTCTTT.

This clonotype was picked up many times. This sequence joins TRBV7-2 and TRBJ2-3; D is unresolved. CDR1 and CDR2 (germline): SGHTA, FQGNSA. Trimming shortened V by 1 base and J by 4 bases, and 6 bases separated the two germline ends. This CDR3 is built from 13 residues. The CDR3 DNA reads TGTGCCAGCAGCTTAGTACGGTCAGATACGCAGTATTTT. Its protein is CASSLVRSDTQYF.

The chain recombines TRBV4-3 with TRBJ2-1, with TRBD2 identical over 9 bases. The trim removed 4 bases at V and 4 bases at J, leaving 11 bases unmatched. The CDR3 sequence is 17 residues long. Germline CDR1 and CDR2: LGHNA and YSLEER. The CDR3 DNA is TGCGCCAGCAGCCGGAGATTAGCGGGAGCGGGGTACAATGAGCAGTTCTTC. Residues: CASSRRLAGAGYNEQFF.